Included here is one TCR beta chain sequence, with context. Its antigen is as yet unknown. Trimming at V came to 7 bases and at J to 2 bases, leaving 11 bases not matched to a gene. The CDR3 totals 16 residues. Germline V gene lookup returns CDR1 LNHNV and CDR2 YYDKDF (reference sequence). Combining a sample-barcoded 5' primer with a J-beta primer mix, a second PCR ran for 7 to 11 cycles. Each sample yielded at least 2.5 million CDR3-containing paired-end reads. Using its own MiXCR run on the 5' RACE reads, TCRdb lists one record per CDR3 protein. The sample holds 550,000 to 650,000 distinct CDR3 sequences, about 30% seen once. The sample comes from a study of blood T cells in healthy people across ages. Points from the study as a whole: Observed TCR beta diversity showed a strong correlation with the percentage of naive T cells as measured by flow cytometry. Among long-lived donors, naive CD4+ cells were more numerous and diversity higher than in aged donors.

The J gene is TRBJ1-1, the V gene TRBV15; 9 nucleotides line up with TRBD1. The origin of this receptor is a woman older than 75 in good health. The sequenced sample was blood. The CDR3 DNA sequence: TGTGCCACCATGCCACAGGGGGCTAGGGGAAACACTGAAGCTTTCTTT. It yields the protein CATMPQGARGNTEAFF.